A selection of T cell receptor beta chains follows, all from one sample in a study of glioma-infiltrating T cells after dendritic cell vaccination. The table came from immunoSEQ multiplex PCR; TCRdb's copy has only in-frame clones and leaves some out. The table has 55,000 to 75,000 clones, about 80% seen once. The sequencing used blood, collected after dendritic cell vaccination. All receptors derive from a human donor with glioblastoma. Each CDR3 is given with its conserved first and last residue. A D gene is named only where the DNA matches it firmly. Clone size is not always given. Where it is, it says once, few, many or a class for expanded clones.

DNA: TGTGCCAGCAGCCTAGCGGCTAGCGGGGGGCCAACCTCGGGCGATGAGCAGTTCTTC; CDR3: CASSLAASGGPTSGDEQFF; V: TRBV13; D: TRBD2; size: once; J: TRBJ2-1
DNA: TGTGCCAGTAATCTACAGGGTGGGGGTACACCCCTCCACTTT; CDR3: CASNLQGGGTPLHF; V: TRBV19; D: -; size: -; J: TRBJ1-6
DNA: TGTGCCAGCAGCCGAGGACTGGGTGAGCAGTTCTTC; CDR3: CASSRGLGEQFF; V: TRBV7-9; D: -; size: -; J: TRBJ2-1
DNA: TGTGCCAGCAGTGACCTCGTAGGGACAGGGAAGGATACGCAGTATTTT; CDR3: CASSDLVGTGKDTQYF; V: TRBV6-4; D: TRBD1; size: -; J: TRBJ2-3
DNA: TGTGCCAGCAGCGACCTCCCCCTCGTGGACACCTGGGAAGAGACCCAGTACTTC; CDR3: CASSDLPLVDTWEETQYF; V: TRBV25-1; D: -; size: -; J: TRBJ2-5
DNA: TGTGCCAGCAGTGCGGGCAGGGACTATGGCTACACCTTC; CDR3: CASSAGRDYGYTF; V: TRBV2; D: -; size: few; J: TRBJ1-2
DNA: TGTGCCAGCAGCTCGGACAGGAACACTGAAGCTTTCTTT; CDR3: CASSSDRNTEAFF; V: TRBV11-1; D: -; size: -; J: TRBJ1-1
DNA: TGCGCCAGCAGCCAAACCCTCGGGACAATTGGCTACACCTTC; CDR3: CASSQTLGTIGYTF; V: TRBV4-3; D: -; size: -; J: TRBJ1-2
DNA: TGTGCCAGCAGCGTAGTGAGTGGAGCGGGGGGGAGCACAGATACGCAGTATTTT; CDR3: CASSVVSGAGGSTDTQYF; V: TRBV9; D: TRBD2; size: -; J: TRBJ2-3
DNA: TGTGCCAGCAGCGCCGGACAGGTTAGAGGGGACAATGAGCAGTTCTTC; CDR3: CASSAGQVRGDNEQFF; V: TRBV7-6; D: TRBD1; size: -; J: TRBJ2-1
DNA: TGTGCCAGCAGCGGGACAAGCTACGAGCAGTACTTC; CDR3: CASSGTSYEQYF; V: TRBV11-2; D: -; size: once; J: TRBJ2-7
DNA: TGTGCCAGCAGCGGCCAACTCGGCGGGGGGGCGGGGACCCAGTACTTC; CDR3: CASSGQLGGGAGTQYF; V: TRBV13; D: TRBD2; size: -; J: TRBJ2-5
DNA: TGTGCCAGCAGAGGAGACAGGGGTAAAATGGCCGGGGAGCTGTTTTTT; CDR3: CASRGDRGKMAGELFF; V: TRBV7-9; D: TRBD1; size: -; J: TRBJ2-2
DNA: TGTGCCAGTAGTATCTCTCCCGGGGGACAGGTATACGAGCAGTACTTC; CDR3: CASSISPGGQVYEQYF; V: TRBV19; D: TRBD1; size: once; J: TRBJ2-7
DNA: TGTGCCAGCAGCTTAGGCGGGGATAACTATGGCTACACCTTC; CDR3: CASSLGGDNYGYTF; V: TRBV7-2; D: -; size: -; J: TRBJ1-2
DNA: TGCGCCAGCAGCCAGCGAACCATATACCGCTCTGGAAACACCATATATTTT; CDR3: CASSQRTIYRSGNTIYF; V: TRBV4-1; D: -; size: -; J: TRBJ1-3
DNA: TGTGCCAGCAGCATCGGACTAGCGGGAGAATACGAGCAGTACTTC; CDR3: CASSIGLAGEYEQYF; V: TRBV5-5; D: TRBD2; size: -; J: TRBJ2-7
DNA: TGCGCCAGCAGCTCGTATACAGGGGCATGGGGCTACACCTTC; CDR3: CASSSYTGAWGYTF; V: TRBV5-1; D: TRBD1; size: -; J: TRBJ1-2
DNA: TGTGCCAGCGACGGGGGACAGGACTCCTACGAGCAGTACTTC; CDR3: CASDGGQDSYEQYF; V: TRBV5-8; D: TRBD1; size: -; J: TRBJ2-7
DNA: TGTGCCAGCAGCCAAGAAGCCAGGATAAGCTATGGCTACACCTTC; CDR3: CASSQEARISYGYTF; V: TRBV4-2; D: -; size: -; J: TRBJ1-2
DNA: TGTGCCAGCAGCACGTACAGGGGGCCGCGAGAGACCCAGTACTTC; CDR3: CASSTYRGPRETQYF; V: TRBV7-9; D: TRBD1; size: -; J: TRBJ2-5
DNA: TGCGCCAGCAGCTTGAAGCCCACTTTAGGGGCCTCCATCTATGGCTACACCTTC; CDR3: CASSLKPTLGASIYGYTF; V: TRBV5-1; D: -; size: -; J: TRBJ1-2
DNA: TGTGCCAGCAGTACCGGGACAGGACCCCTCTTCTACTTC; CDR3: CASSTGTGPLFYF; V: TRBV11-3; D: TRBD1; size: -; J: TRBJ2-7
DNA: TGTGCCAGCAGCTTAGTAGGAGCAGTCACAGATACGCAGTATTTT; CDR3: CASSLVGAVTDTQYF; V: TRBV11-2; D: -; size: -; J: TRBJ2-3
DNA: TGTGCTAGCAGCTTAGCGGATGCGGGGGGCTCGGAGACCCAGTACTTC; CDR3: CASSLADAGGSETQYF; V: TRBV7-7; D: TRBD2; size: -; J: TRBJ2-5
DNA: TGTGCCAGCAGCTATCCGCGACAGGGGGCTCTTCCCAGTCACCTCTACGAGCAGTACTTC; CDR3: CASSYPRQGALPSHLYEQYF; V: TRBV7-3; D: TRBD1; size: -; J: TRBJ2-7
DNA: TGTGCCAGCAGCTCCGCGGCAAGAAATAATTCACCCCTCCACTTT; CDR3: CASSSAARNNSPLHF; V: TRBV7-9; D: -; size: -; J: TRBJ1-6
DNA: TGTGCCAGCTCACCAAGGGACACCGTAACGGCTAACTATGGCTACACCTTC; CDR3: CASSPRDTVTANYGYTF; V: TRBV18; D: -; size: -; J: TRBJ1-2
DNA: TGTGCCAGCACGCGGACAGGGGGCAACTATGGCTACACCTTC; CDR3: CASTRTGGNYGYTF; V: TRBV7-2; D: TRBD1; size: -; J: TRBJ1-2
DNA: TGCGCCATCAGTGAGTTTGTGGGGGGCAATGAGCAGTTCTTC; CDR3: CAISEFVGGNEQFF; V: TRBV10-3; D: -; size: -; J: TRBJ2-1
DNA: TGTGCCAGCAGCGGGGGGGGGCTAGCCAAAAACATTCAGTACTTC; CDR3: CASSGGGLAKNIQYF; V: TRBV2; D: TRBD2; size: -; J: TRBJ2-4
DNA: TGTGCCAGCTCACCACCTGAGGACAGGGCTGGGGCCAACGTCCTGACTTTC; CDR3: CASSPPEDRAGANVLTF; V: TRBV18; D: TRBD1; size: -; J: TRBJ2-6
DNA: TGTGCCAGCAGTTACTCTTGGGGGGGGACTGAAGCTTTCTTT; CDR3: CASSYSWGGTEAFF; V: TRBV6-5; D: -; size: -; J: TRBJ1-1
DNA: TGTGCCAGCAGCGTAGGCTGGCTCTTGAGGACTGAAGCTTTCTTT; CDR3: CASSVGWLLRTEAFF; V: TRBV9; D: -; size: -; J: TRBJ1-1
DNA: TGTGCCAGCAGCCAAGTGAACAGGGGCTATGGCTACACCTTC; CDR3: CASSQVNRGYGYTF; V: TRBV4-2; D: TRBD1; size: few; J: TRBJ1-2
DNA: TGCGCCAGCAGCCAAGTCGGACAGGGCGGGGGCTACACCTTC; CDR3: CASSQVGQGGGYTF; V: TRBV4-1; D: TRBD1; size: -; J: TRBJ1-2
DNA: TGTGCCAGCAGTTTAAGTACTAGCCACACCGGGGAGCTGTTTTTT; CDR3: CASSLSTSHTGELFF; V: TRBV28; D: -; size: -; J: TRBJ2-2
DNA: TGTGCCAGCAGCTTGGCCTTCGGGATTGAGACTGAAGCTTTCTTT; CDR3: CASSLAFGIETEAFF; V: TRBV5-4; D: -; size: -; J: TRBJ1-1
DNA: TGTGCCAGCAGGCAGGGTAATTCTGGGGCCAACGTCCTGACTTTC; CDR3: CASRQGNSGANVLTF; V: TRBV5-6; D: -; size: -; J: TRBJ2-6
DNA: TGTGCCAGCAGCACGGACACTTACAACACTGAAGCTTTCTTT; CDR3: CASSTDTYNTEAFF; V: TRBV5-6; D: -; size: few; J: TRBJ1-1
DNA: TGCAGCGTTGTTAAGGGAGGGTCGGAGCAGTTCTTC; CDR3: CSVVKGGSEQFF; V: TRBV29-1; D: TRBD2; size: few; J: TRBJ2-1
DNA: TGTGCCAGCAGCTCCACCAGAGGGAGCCTCTACGAGCAGTACTTC; CDR3: CASSSTRGSLYEQYF; V: TRBV11-2; D: -; size: -; J: TRBJ2-7
DNA: TGTGCCAGCAGCTTTTATCCCTCCTACAATGAGCAGTTCTTC; CDR3: CASSFYPSYNEQFF; V: TRBV7-9; D: -; size: few; J: TRBJ2-1
DNA: TGTGCCAGCAGCCAAGGCCGAGGCACTGAAGCTTTCTTT; CDR3: CASSQGRGTEAFF; V: TRBV7-6; D: -; size: -; J: TRBJ1-1
DNA: TGCAGCGTTGAACGGGAAGACGGCCCTAACTATGGCTACACCTTC; CDR3: CSVEREDGPNYGYTF; V: TRBV29-1; D: -; size: -; J: TRBJ1-2
DNA: TGTGCCAGCAGTGAGACAGGGAGTACAGATACGCAGTATTTT; CDR3: CASSETGSTDTQYF; V: TRBV2; D: TRBD1; size: -; J: TRBJ2-3
DNA: TGTGCCAGCAGCTCCGACCCACAGGACCTTGAGTGGTACTTC; CDR3: CASSSDPQDLEWYF; V: TRBV7-2; D: -; size: -; J: TRBJ2-7
DNA: TGTGCCAGCAGCTGGGACAGCTTCTCTGGAAACACCATATATTTT; CDR3: CASSWDSFSGNTIYF; V: TRBV11-2; D: TRBD1; size: -; J: TRBJ1-3
DNA: TGTGCCAGCAGTGAGGACAGTCAAGAGACCCAGTACTTC; CDR3: CASSEDSQETQYF; V: TRBV2; D: -; size: -; J: TRBJ2-5
DNA: TGCGCCAGCAGCTTGTCGACAGGGGGACACGAGCAGTACTTC; CDR3: CASSLSTGGHEQYF; V: TRBV5-1; D: TRBD1; size: -; J: TRBJ2-7
DNA: TGTGCCAGCAGTTACGAGCTACCTCAAGGCAATCAGCCCCAGCATTTT; CDR3: CASSYELPQGNQPQHF; V: TRBV6-6; D: -; size: -; J: TRBJ1-5
DNA: TGTGCCAGCAGTTACGGGGAGGGCACAGGAAATGAAAAACTGTTTTTT; CDR3: CASSYGEGTGNEKLFF; V: TRBV6-6; D: -; size: -; J: TRBJ1-4
DNA: TGTGCCAGCAGCGCAGTTTTTTACTCGGGAGGAAACACCATATATTTT; CDR3: CASSAVFYSGGNTIYF; V: TRBV7-2; D: -; size: -; J: TRBJ1-3
DNA: TGTGCCAGCAGCCAAGATGGCAGGGTAGGAGAAAAACTGTTTTTT; CDR3: CASSQDGRVGEKLFF; V: TRBV4-2; D: -; size: -; J: TRBJ1-4
DNA: TGTGCCAGCAGCTTAGTGGGGCAAAGGGAGCAGTTCTTC; CDR3: CASSLVGQREQFF; V: TRBV7-2; D: -; size: -; J: TRBJ2-1